One T cell receptor (beta chain) is described in this entry. The junction had 18 bases not matched to a gene; V was cut back by 1 base and J by 1 base. The CDR3 loop spans 22 amino acids. The germline CDR1 and CDR2 sequences are MGHRA and YSYEKL. This specimen belongs to a study of blood T cell repertoires in COVID-19. Overall study: The analysed material was cDNA or gDNA that came from T cells, B-cell-depleted T cells, or PBMCs.

The repertoire was sequenced with immunoSEQ multiplex PCR; TCRdb's copy has only in-frame clones and lacks some. The sample includes over 400,000 clones, 70% to 90% of them seen just once. The TCR comes from a woman aged 50 to 60 with COVID-19, enrolled during active disease. V gene TRBV4-1 combines with J gene TRBJ1-4, with 10 bases aligning to TRBD1. Sequenced: peripheral blood. The CDR3 DNA reads TGCGCCAGCAGCCAAGTAGCTGCAGCGGGACAGGGGTTTCTTGGAACTAATGAAAAACTGTTTTTT. Translating gives CASSQVAAAGQGFLGTNEKLFF.